Listed below are T cell receptor beta chains from one sample, sequenced in a study of T cell repertoires in cytomegalovirus infection. MiXCR, run by TCRdb on the reads, gives a single entry per CDR3 protein. The sample gives under 150,000 distinct CDR3 sequences, 30% of which show up once; 41% is in the top ten. These receptors have no identified antigens. The sample in question was CD8+ T cells from cultured PBMCs, obtained from culture after CMV antigen stimulation. Receptor source: a human donor in good health (CMV status not recorded). Some clones in this sample may be carry-over from other donors' samples. The CDR3 runs from the conserved cysteine through the conserved F or W. The D gene is left open where the match is weak. Size is omitted from some rows. Given values are once, few, many or a class for expanded clones.

d_call: TRBD2; v_call: TRBV7-9; clone_size: NA; j_call: TRBJ2-3; cdr3_aa: CASSERAGLTDTQYF; cdr3_nt: TGTGCCAGCAGCGAAAGAGCGGGACTCACAGATACGCAGTATTTT
d_call: NA; v_call: TRBV6-5; clone_size: NA; j_call: TRBJ2-3; cdr3_aa: CASSYGLSYSTDTQYF; cdr3_nt: TGTGCCAGCAGTTACGGGCTCTCCTATAGCACAGATACGCAGTATTTT
d_call: NA; v_call: TRBV7-6; clone_size: NA; j_call: TRBJ2-7; cdr3_aa: CASSLEPVLVTDGYEQYF; cdr3_nt: TGTGCCAGCAGCTTAGAACCCGTGCTAGTAACCGATGGTTATGAGCAGTACTTC
d_call: NA; v_call: TRBV19; clone_size: NA; j_call: TRBJ1-2; cdr3_aa: CASSPFDGGISYGYTF; cdr3_nt: TGTGCCAGTAGCCCCTTTGATGGGGGGATCTCATATGGCTACACCTTC
d_call: TRBD2; v_call: TRBV7-8; clone_size: few; j_call: TRBJ2-3; cdr3_aa: CASSFMFSGVGDTQYF; cdr3_nt: TGTGCCAGCAGCTTTATGTTCAGCGGGGTCGGAGATACGCAGTATTTT
d_call: NA; v_call: TRBV10-3; clone_size: once; j_call: TRBJ1-5; cdr3_aa: CAIGGPSEPQHF; cdr3_nt: TGTGCCATCGGGGGCCCTAGTGAGCCCCAGCATTTT
d_call: TRBD1; v_call: TRBV7-2; clone_size: few; j_call: TRBJ1-3; cdr3_aa: CASSSTGAGNTIYF; cdr3_nt: TGTGCCAGCAGCTCGACAGGGGCTGGAAACACCATATATTTT
d_call: NA; v_call: TRBV19; clone_size: NA; j_call: TRBJ2-1; cdr3_aa: CASSIDGGRYNEQFF; cdr3_nt: TGTGCCAGTAGTATAGATGGGGGGCGCTACAATGAGCAGTTCTTC
d_call: NA; v_call: TRBV7-7; clone_size: few; j_call: TRBJ2-7; cdr3_aa: CASSPAPGTYIDEQYF; cdr3_nt: TGTGCTAGCAGCCCGGCTCCCGGGACTTACATAGACGAGCAGTACTTC
d_call: NA; v_call: TRBV3-1; clone_size: once; j_call: TRBJ1-1; cdr3_aa: CASSQEYTKWTEAFF; cdr3_nt: TGTGCCAGCAGCCAAGAATATACAAAATGGACTGAAGCTTTCTTT
d_call: NA; v_call: TRBV4-1; clone_size: few; j_call: TRBJ1-1; cdr3_aa: CASSPTRGYTEAFF; cdr3_nt: TGCGCCAGCAGCCCCACCCGAGGGTACACTGAAGCTTTCTTT
d_call: TRBD2; v_call: TRBV24-1; clone_size: NA; j_call: TRBJ2-3; cdr3_aa: CATSARTSGGATDTQYF; cdr3_nt: TGTGCCACCAGTGCCCGTACTAGCGGGGGGGCCACAGATACGCAGTATTTT
d_call: NA; v_call: TRBV7-8; clone_size: NA; j_call: TRBJ1-2; cdr3_aa: CASSLERGFSGYTF; cdr3_nt: TGTGCCAGCAGCTTAGAACGGGGGTTTAGTGGCTACACCTTC
d_call: TRBD1; v_call: TRBV15; clone_size: few; j_call: TRBJ1-1; cdr3_aa: CAARDRWDTEAFF; cdr3_nt: TGTGCCGCCCGGGACAGATGGGACACTGAAGCTTTCTTT
d_call: NA; v_call: TRBV6-1; clone_size: NA; j_call: TRBJ2-7; cdr3_aa: CASTHGRTYEQYF; cdr3_nt: TGTGCCAGCACCCACGGGCGAACCTACGAGCAGTACTTC
d_call: NA; v_call: TRBV7-9; clone_size: NA; j_call: TRBJ2-1; cdr3_aa: CASSLAGFDEQFF; cdr3_nt: TGTGCCAGCAGCTTAGCAGGTTTTGATGAGCAGTTCTTC
d_call: TRBD2; v_call: TRBV12-3/TRBV12-4; clone_size: few; j_call: TRBJ2-5; cdr3_aa: CASSLLAPQETQYF; cdr3_nt: TGTGCCAGCAGTCTACTAGCGCCCCAAGAGACCCAGTACTTC
d_call: NA; v_call: TRBV27; clone_size: NA; j_call: TRBJ2-7; cdr3_aa: CASSFGARAEQYF; cdr3_nt: TGTGCCAGCAGTTTTGGGGCCAGAGCGGAGCAGTACTTC
d_call: TRBD1; v_call: TRBV7-9; clone_size: few; j_call: TRBJ1-4; cdr3_aa: CASSRQGADEKLFF; cdr3_nt: TGTGCCAGCAGCCGACAGGGGGCGGATGAAAAACTGTTTTTT
d_call: NA; v_call: TRBV5-1; clone_size: NA; j_call: TRBJ1-1; cdr3_aa: CASSLYDTSTRPVDTEAFF; cdr3_nt: TGCGCCAGCAGCTTGTATGATACGAGCACTCGGCCCGTGGACACTGAAGCTTTCTTT
d_call: NA; v_call: TRBV7-2; clone_size: NA; j_call: TRBJ2-1; cdr3_aa: CASSLANPWDYNEQFF; cdr3_nt: TGTGCCAGCAGCTTAGCGAATCCCTGGGACTACAATGAGCAGTTCTTC
d_call: NA; v_call: TRBV5-1; clone_size: few; j_call: TRBJ2-7; cdr3_aa: CASSLAPTHSSYEQYF; cdr3_nt: TGCGCCAGCAGCTTGGCCCCGACACATTCCTCCTACGAGCAGTACTTC
d_call: TRBD1; v_call: TRBV7-2; clone_size: many; j_call: TRBJ1-2; cdr3_aa: CASSSSRGQDYGYTF; cdr3_nt: TGTGCCAGCAGCTCCTCCCGAGGACAGGACTATGGCTACACCTTC
d_call: NA; v_call: TRBV12-3/TRBV12-4; clone_size: NA; j_call: TRBJ2-3; cdr3_aa: CASSLGPSGYTSTSTDTQYF; cdr3_nt: TGTGCCAGCAGTTTAGGGCCCTCGGGTTACACTAGCACTAGCACAGATACGCAGTATTTT
d_call: NA; v_call: TRBV5-6; clone_size: few; j_call: TRBJ2-2; cdr3_aa: CASSLGPPGHTGELFF; cdr3_nt: TGTGCCAGCAGCTTGGGGCCGCCAGGGCACACCGGGGAGCTGTTTTTT
d_call: TRBD2; v_call: TRBV19; clone_size: once; j_call: TRBJ2-5; cdr3_aa: CARRNGGGEETQYF; cdr3_nt: TGTGCCAGGCGAAACGGGGGAGGGGAAGAGACCCAGTACTTC
d_call: NA; v_call: TRBV27; clone_size: few; j_call: TRBJ1-6; cdr3_aa: CASSYTGGSPLHF; cdr3_nt: TGTGCCAGCAGTTATACCGGAGGTTCACCCCTCCACTTT
d_call: TRBD1; v_call: TRBV4-2; clone_size: NA; j_call: TRBJ2-3; cdr3_aa: CASSQVHRGQPSTDTQYF; cdr3_nt: TGTGCCAGCAGCCAAGTACACCGGGGACAGCCTAGCACAGATACGCAGTATTTT
d_call: TRBD1; v_call: TRBV12-3/TRBV12-4; clone_size: many; j_call: TRBJ2-7; cdr3_aa: CASSLTGNEQYF; cdr3_nt: TGTGCCAGCAGCTTGACAGGGAACGAGCAGTACTTC
d_call: NA; v_call: TRBV6-2/TRBV6-3; clone_size: NA; j_call: TRBJ2-5; cdr3_aa: CASTGFLETQYF; cdr3_nt: TGTGCCAGCACCGGGTTCCTGGAGACCCAGTACTTC
d_call: TRBD1; v_call: TRBV10-3; clone_size: many; j_call: TRBJ1-1; cdr3_aa: CAIKGTGLNTEAFF; cdr3_nt: TGTGCCATCAAGGGGACAGGCCTGAACACTGAAGCTTTCTTT
d_call: TRBD2; v_call: TRBV7-9; clone_size: NA; j_call: TRBJ2-5; cdr3_aa: CASSPPSGGTQETQYF; cdr3_nt: TGTGCCAGCAGCCCTCCCAGCGGGGGAACCCAAGAGACCCAGTACTTC
d_call: NA; v_call: TRBV4-1; clone_size: few; j_call: TRBJ2-3; cdr3_aa: CASSQSDSGLLDTQYF; cdr3_nt: TGCGCCAGCAGCCAATCCGACAGTGGCTTATTAGATACGCAGTATTTT
d_call: TRBD2; v_call: TRBV28; clone_size: NA; j_call: TRBJ2-5; cdr3_aa: CASSLPRLAGETQYF; cdr3_nt: TGTGCCAGCAGTTTACCTAGACTAGCCGGGGAGACCCAGTACTTC
d_call: NA; v_call: TRBV15; clone_size: NA; j_call: TRBJ2-2; cdr3_aa: CATSRDRSGELFF; cdr3_nt: TGTGCCACCAGCAGAGATCGGTCCGGGGAGCTGTTTTTT
d_call: NA; v_call: TRBV2; clone_size: NA; j_call: TRBJ1-4; cdr3_aa: CASSEAGIRAGDEKLFF; cdr3_nt: TGTGCCAGCAGTGAAGCGGGGATACGGGCAGGAGATGAAAAACTGTTTTTT
d_call: NA; v_call: TRBV7-9; clone_size: NA; j_call: TRBJ1-1; cdr3_aa: CASSFSPGAFF; cdr3_nt: TGTGCCAGCAGCTTTTCCCCGGGAGCTTTCTTT
d_call: NA; v_call: TRBV6-6; clone_size: NA; j_call: TRBJ2-1; cdr3_aa: CASSYSVSPRALPNNEQFF; cdr3_nt: TGTGCCAGCAGTTACTCAGTAAGCCCGCGGGCATTACCTAACAATGAGCAGTTCTTC
d_call: TRBD1; v_call: TRBV4-1; clone_size: few; j_call: TRBJ1-2; cdr3_aa: CASSQDTRQGDYGYTF; cdr3_nt: TGCGCCAGCAGCCAAGATACCCGACAGGGAGACTATGGCTACACCTTC
d_call: TRBD1; v_call: TRBV27; clone_size: NA; j_call: TRBJ2-7; cdr3_aa: CASSPGRDRGRYEQYF; cdr3_nt: TGTGCCAGCAGTCCGGGCCGGGACAGGGGGCGATACGAGCAGTACTTC